The 29 T cell receptor beta chains listed next were all sequenced from one sample in a study of vaccination and CD4 T cells after COVID-19 (dated by TCRdb to 2022 to 2024). Their antigens remain unidentified. The meaning of the sample's treatment or condition label: roughly nine-day PBMC culture with coronavirus spike peptide pools or control peptides (ViraFEST assay). Libraries were built with PCR. TCRdb records Illumina iSeq 100 as the sequencer. DNA from cultured CD4+ T cells was subjected to TCR sequencing with the Oncomine TCR Beta short-read assay at the Johns Hopkins FTIC core. TCRdb cleaned the public reads at Q25 with fastp, built clones with MiXCR and kept in-frame beta chains. Entries that share a CDR3 protein sequence are merged under the most common genes and DNA. The sample has about 18,000 distinct CDR3 sequences on record, around 50% of them singletons. About 12% of the sample is in the top ten clones.

Source material: CD4+ T cells from blood, cultured in vitro. The origin of the receptors is a human donor who had recovered from COVID-19.

This rearrangement joins TRBV4-3 to TRBJ1-2; no clear D gene. Trimming took 4 bases from V and 4 from J, leaving 10 bases between them. Per the germline V gene, CDR1 is LGHNA and CDR2 is YSLEER. The CDR3 extends over 13 amino acids. CDR3 in amino acids: CASSPQVGYGYTF. CDR3 coding DNA: TGCGCCAGCAGCCCGCAGGTGGGCTATGGCTACACCTTC.

The V call is TRBV2, the J call TRBJ2-7; 14 bases are shared with TRBD2. The CDR3 consists of 14 residues. In germline, CDR1 is SNHLY, CDR2 FYNNEI. V gave up 8 bases and J gave up 6 bases; unmatched junction bases: 6. The CDR3 loop is CASGGLAGVGEQYF. In DNA, the CDR3 is TGTGCCAGCGGGGGACTAGCGGGAGTCGGCGAGCAGTACTTC.

The chain has TRBV27 and TRBJ2-2, with D unresolved. Germline CDR1 and CDR2: MNHEY and SMNVEV (reference sequence). The CDR3 extends over 14 amino acids. Trimming stripped 4 bases from V and 5 bases from J, with 11 bases between. Written as DNA, the CDR3 is TGTGCCAGCAGTTCTACGTCCATGACCGGGGAGCTGTTTTTT. It specifies CASSSTSMTGELFF.

The sample holds a few counts of this clonotype. The chain uses TRBV10-3 and TRBJ1-2, with unresolved D. The V gene's germline CDR1 is ENHRY and CDR2 SYGVKD. Between the trimmed V and J ends, which lost 1 base and 7 bases, there was a span of 16 bases. The CDR3 has 15 residues. CDR3 bases: TGTGCCATCAGTGAGTTAGACGGCGGTAGGTCTGGCTACACCTTC. As protein: CAISELDGGRSGYTF.

This chain uses TRBV10-1 with TRBJ1-5; D is unclear. The CDR3 sequence is 16 residues long. Trimming took off 0 bases at V and 1 base at J, with 10 bases between the two ends. Germline values: CDR1 WNHNN, CDR2 SYGVQD (reference sequence). CDR3 region: CASSESNDPSNQPQHF. The CDR3, as DNA: TGCGCCAGCAGTGAGTCGAACGATCCCAGCAATCAGCCCCAGCATTTT.

This chain connects TRBV30 to TRBJ1-6; 7 bases are shared with TRBD1. J was trimmed by 8 bases and V by 2 bases; bases with no gene match: 6. The CDR3 contains 14 residues. CDR1 and CDR2 from the germline V gene are GTSNPN and SVGIG (reference sequence). Here the CDR3 reads CAWSTGTEDSPLHF. Written as DNA, the CDR3 is TGTGCCTGGAGTACGGGGACAGAGGATTCACCCCTCCACTTT.

V and J are TRBV29-1 and TRBJ2-2; 16 nucleotides align to TRBD2. V lost 7 bases to trimming and J lost 7 bases; unmatched junction nucleotides: 9. This CDR3 comprises 16 residues. Germline CDR1 reads SQVTM; CDR2 reads ANQGSEA. The CDR3 loop reads CSASGTSGGVVGELFF. The CDR3 coding sequence is TGCAGCGCCTCCGGGACTAGCGGGGGGGTAGTCGGGGAGCTGTTTTTT.

The chain joins TRBV29-1 to TRBJ2-1, with D possibly being TRBD1 (6 bases). The CDR3 consists of 11 residues. The germline V gene encodes CDR1 SQVTM and CDR2 ANQGSEA. V was cut by 3 bases and J by 6 bases, with 6 bases left in between. CDR3 region: CSVDRGNEQFF. The CDR3 DNA reads as TGCAGCGTTGACAGGGGCAATGAGCAGTTCTTC.

The chain is built from TRBV19 and TRBJ2-3; 9 bases agree with TRBD2. The CDR3 runs to 17 residues. V dropped 6 bases and J dropped 2; count of bases not matched to a gene: 12. Germline CDR1 and CDR2: LNHDA and SQIVND (reference sequence). The CDR3 region has the DNA TGTGCCAGTAGCTCGACTAGCGGACCTGCCTTCACAGATACGCAGTATTTT. Protein: CASSSTSGPAFTDTQYF.

Points on this clonotype: The junction and the germline gene differ at one end; a read error may be behind it. The rearrangement links TRBV6-1 to TRBJ1-2; D call uncertain. The germline V gene encodes CDR1 MNHNS and CDR2 SASEGT. There are 14 residues in the CDR3. CDR3 protein: CTSSETLGIGGYTF. CDR3 nucleotide sequence: TGTACCAGCAGTGAAACTCTAGGAATAGGTGGCTACACCTTC.

The genes are TRBV20-1 and TRBJ2-5, with a weak D call TRBD2 (5 bases). Germline V gene lookup returns CDR1 DFQATT and CDR2 SNEGSKA (reference sequence). The V end was cut by 7 bases, the J end by 4 bases, with 7 bases between. The CDR3 is 10 amino acids. CDR3 in DNA: TGCAGTGTTGGGAGAGAGACCCAGTACTTC. It translates to CSVGRETQYF.

The chain is built from TRBV29-1 and TRBJ1-2; possible D gene TRBD1, 6 bases. Looked up from germline, CDR1 is SQVTM and CDR2 is ANQGSEA. The CDR3 consists of 14 residues. Trimming took 3 bases from V and 6 from J, leaving 17 bases between them. The CDR3 DNA reads TGCAGCGTTGAGGCGGTCCTGGGGGCTGATGGCTACACCTTC. Translating it yields CSVEAVLGADGYTF.

V gene TRBV6-1 combines with J gene TRBJ1-6; 7 bases fit TRBD1. V shed 5 bases, J shed 0 bases, and the junction held 13 bases outside the gene matches. The CDR3 is made up of 19 amino acids. Germline values: CDR1 MNHNS, CDR2 SASEGT. The CDR3 reads CASSPSLTGMSSYNSPLHF. In DNA form, the CDR3 reads TGTGCCAGCAGTCCTTCCTTGACAGGGATGAGCTCCTATAATTCACCCCTCCACTTT.

This clonotype was seen a handful of times. This chain joins TRBV7-2 and TRBJ1-5; no clear D gene. Trimming took off 5 bases at V and 2 bases at J, with 16 bases between the two ends. This CDR3 comprises 16 residues. CDR1 SGHTA and CDR2 FQGNSA come from the germline V gene. This CDR3 reads CASSPLAGLRNQPQHF. The CDR3 region has the DNA TGTGCCAGCAGCCCCCTTGCCGGGTTGCGCAATCAGCCCCAGCATTTT.

V is TRBV11-2 and J is TRBJ2-7, with TRBD2 as a possible D gene (6 bases). Trimming stripped 5 bases from V and 4 bases from J, with 15 bases between. CDR3 length: 14 residues. The V gene's germline CDR1 is SGHAT and CDR2 FQNNGV. This CDR3 reads CASSPRTTIYEQYF. The CDR3 DNA follows: TGTGCCAGCAGCCCCCGGACTACAATTTACGAGCAGTACTTC.

The chain uses TRBV7-2 and TRBJ1-1; D perhaps matches TRBD1 (6 bases). The length of the CDR3 is 15 residues. V lost 4 bases and J lost 1, with 13 bases in between. From germline, CDR1 is SGHTA and CDR2 FQGNSA. In nucleotides, the CDR3 is TGTGCCAGCAGCTCGGCCCGGGGGCAGAACACTGAAGCTTTCTTT. As protein: CASSSARGQNTEAFF.

J is TRBJ2-2 and V is TRBV7-2; tentatively, D is TRBD1 or TRBD2 (5 bases each). From germline, CDR1 is SGHTA and CDR2 FQGNSA. V shed 4 bases and J shed 5 bases, with 17 bases lying between them. This CDR3 comprises 16 residues. CDR3 sequence reads: CASSWGWGARTGELFF. DNA for the CDR3: TGTGCCAGCAGCTGGGGGTGGGGAGCGAGAACCGGGGAGCTGTTTTTT.

The CDR3 region is CASSEAGTGTYEQYF. CDR3 coding DNA: TGTGCCAGCAGTGAAGCGGGGACAGGGACCTACGAGCAGTACTTC. This rearrangement joins TRBV2 to TRBJ2-7; 9 positions agree with TRBD1. The CDR3 runs 15 residues. V was pared by 0 bases and J by 2 bases, with 2 bases of the junction left unmatched. Germline CDR1 is SNHLY and CDR2 is FYNNEI.

This chain joins TRBV20-1 and TRBJ2-1; tentatively, D is TRBD2 (5 bases). Trimming took off 5 bases at V and 7 bases at J, with 21 bases between the two ends. CDR1 is DFQATT, CDR2 SNEGSKA, per germline (reference sequence). The CDR3 extends over 15 amino acids. The DNA of the CDR3 is TGCAGTGCTCCCGGTGGGGAGAAGGCTATGAATGAGCAGTTCTTC. Encoded protein: CSAPGGEKAMNEQFF.

J is TRBJ1-1 and V is TRBV9, with TRBD1 as a possible D gene (6 bases). Germline V gives CDR1 SGDLS, CDR2 YYNGEE. The CDR3 length is 15 residues. The ends were cut back, 3 bases at V and 5 bases at J, with 17 bases in the middle. CDR3 DNA: TGTGCCAGCAGCGCCCCACAGGGTAGTTGGACTGAAGCTTTCTTT. Its protein is CASSAPQGSWTEAFF.

The V gene is TRBV10-3, the J gene TRBJ2-3; TRBD1 matches at 8 bases. CDR1 is ENHRY, CDR2 SYGVKD, per germline. Trimming at V came to 6 bases and at J to 0 bases, leaving 11 bases not matched to a gene. The CDR3 sequence is 17 residues long. The CDR3 region has the DNA TGTGCCATCAGCCCCCGGGACAGGCGATCTAGCACAGATACGCAGTATTTT. Amino acids: CAISPRDRRSSTDTQYF.

V is TRBV6-1 and J is TRBJ2-1; D unclear. The CDR3 consists of 15 residues. Per germline, CDR1 MNHNS and CDR2 SASEGT. V was shortened by 6 bases and J by 6 bases, with 18 bases between the two germline ends. The CDR3 here is CASRPTFARFNEQFF. The CDR3 DNA reads TGTGCCAGCAGGCCTACTTTCGCTCGGTTCAATGAGCAGTTCTTC.

The CDR3 region is CSARERAGGLTSYEQYF. The CDR3 nucleotides read TGCAGTGCTAGAGAGAGGGCGGGAGGCCTCACATCCTACGAGCAGTACTTC. The V and J genes are TRBV20-1 and TRBJ2-7; 8 nucleotides match TRBD2. With V trimmed by 0 bases and J by 1 base, 11 bases remained unmatched. Germline lookup yields CDR1 DFQATT and CDR2 SNEGSKA (reference sequence). This CDR3 has 17 amino acids.

This clonotype showed up just a few times. The chain has TRBV19 and TRBJ1-5; 7 bases map to TRBD1. From germline, CDR1 is LNHDA and CDR2 SQIVND (reference sequence). V dropped 7 bases and J dropped 0; count of bases not matched to a gene: 9. The CDR3 is made up of 16 amino acids. CDR3 sequence reads: CASKFGTEFSNQPQHF. The CDR3 DNA is TGTGCCAGTAAGTTTGGGACAGAATTTAGCAATCAGCCCCAGCATTTT.

The rearrangement uses TRBV6-1 and TRBJ1-3; maybe TRBD1 (5 bases). The germline V and J ends were trimmed by 6 bases and 4 bases, with 13 bases remaining between them. This CDR3 comprises 14 residues. Germline values: CDR1 MNHNS, CDR2 SASEGT. CDR3 DNA: TGTGCCAGCAGAATCGTGGGGGGAGGAAACACCATATATTTT. It encodes CASRIVGGGNTIYF.

The chain has TRBV20-1 and TRBJ2-3; D is unclear. The CDR3 runs to 13 residues. Germline assignment: CDR1 DFQATT and CDR2 SNEGSKA (reference sequence). Trimming cost V 6 bases and J 3 bases, with 13 bases left between them. The CDR3 sequence is CSAPMASTDTQYF. The DNA of the CDR3 is TGCAGTGCCCCTATGGCCTCGACAGATACGCAGTATTTT.

The chain is built from TRBV27 and TRBJ1-6; TRBD1 agrees at 9 bases. Per the germline V gene, CDR1 is MNHEY and CDR2 is SMNVEV (reference sequence). There are 18 residues in the CDR3. V lost 5 bases, J lost 3 bases, and 11 bases stayed unmatched. The CDR3 DNA follows: TGTGCCAGCAGTGATCGATCCCCGGGACAGGGCTATAATTCACCCCTCCACTTT. It is translated as CASSDRSPGQGYNSPLHF.

The chain uses TRBV28 and TRBJ1-6; unclear D gene. CDR1 MDHEN and CDR2 SYDVKM come from the germline V gene. This CDR3 has 14 amino acids. The V end was cut by 3 bases, the J end by 14 bases, with 17 bases between. This CDR3 is CASSLEGRFSTLHF. The CDR3 nucleotides read TGTGCCAGCAGTTTGGAGGGCCGCTTTAGCACCCTCCACTTT.

The rearrangement uses TRBV2 and TRBJ1-2, with 9 positions matching TRBD1. This CDR3 comprises 14 residues. CDR1 SNHLY and CDR2 FYNNEI come from the germline V gene. V lost 5 bases and J lost 7; bases outside the gene matches: 8. The CDR3 DNA follows: TGTGCCAGCAGTCTGACAGGGGGAGACGGTGGCTACACCTTC. It yields the protein CASSLTGGDGGYTF.